Following are 5 T cell receptor beta chains from one sample sequenced in a study of sequential checkpoint blockade in melanoma. Sequenced by immunoSEQ multiplex PCR; TCRdb stores in-frame clones only, minus some. The repertoire includes fewer than 7,000 clones, roughly 27% of them detected once, and nearly 10% sits in the top ten. The treatment is: randomized to nivolumab then ipilimumab (arm A) or the reverse (arm B). The sample in question was tumor tissue (inferred from file names), obtained from a patient given nivolumab and ipilimumab in sequence. These receptors were obtained from a human donor with melanoma.

This clone was recorded at least ten times. This chain links TRBV6-8 with TRBJ2-3; a weak D match, TRBD2 (5 bases). V was clipped by 4 bases and J by 2 bases, with 10 bases between them. The germline gives CDR1 MNHGY, CDR2 SAAAGT. This CDR3 spans 14 amino acids. CDR3 in amino acids: CASSFSGSTDTQYF. CDR3 nucleotides: TGTGCCAGCAGTTTTTCGGGGTCCACAGATACGCAGTATTTT.

The chain combines TRBV6-8 with TRBJ2-6; D is unclear. V gave up 10 bases and J gave up 0 bases, with 7 bases separating them. The length of the CDR3 is 13 residues. Germline-derived CDR1 and CDR2 are MNHGY and SAAAGT. CDR3 sequence: CATGPSGANVLTF. DNA of the CDR3: TGTGCCACCGGTCCCTCTGGGGCCAACGTCCTGACTTTC.

V gene TRBV6-8 combines with J gene TRBJ2-7; 7 nucleotides agree with TRBD2. Germline V gene data show CDR1 as MNHGY and CDR2 as SAAAGT. The CDR3 loop spans 15 amino acids. V was pared by 6 bases and J by 4 bases, with 12 bases of the junction left unmatched. The CDR3 DNA reads TGTGCCAGCAGGACCCTGGGCGGGAGCGAGTACGAGCAGTACTTC. It is translated as CASRTLGGSEYEQYF.

This clone was seen a few times. Written as DNA, the CDR3 is TGTGCCAGCAGTTACTCAGGGGGGTGGGAGACCCAGTACTTC. Translated: CASSYSGGWETQYF. The J gene is TRBJ2-5, the V gene TRBV6-8; the D call may be TRBD1 or TRBD2 (6 bases each). CDR1 and CDR2 (germline): MNHGY, SAAAGT. This CDR3 is 14 amino acids long. The V gene lost 0 bases and the J gene lost 5 bases, with 10 bases spanning the gap.

The genes are TRBV19 and TRBJ2-3; a possible D gene is TRBD2 (6 bases). The CDR3 has 12 residues. Germline CDR1 LNHDA, CDR2 SQIVND (reference sequence). Trimming took off 6 bases at V and 6 bases at J, with 10 bases between the two ends. The CDR3 loop is CASRLASDTQYF. CDR3 DNA: TGTGCCAGTAGACTAGCTTCGGATACGCAGTATTTT.